Shown below are 25 T cell receptor beta chains from a single sample sequenced in a study of T cell changes during pregnancy in multiple sclerosis. Assay used: immunoSEQ multiplex PCR; TCRdb lists only in-frame clones, some missing. Among approximately 32,000 clones listed, about 93% were seen once. The specimen comprised CD4+ T cells from peripheral blood mononuclear cells, sampled in the second trimester of pregnancy. Receptors originate from a female donor with multiple sclerosis, enrolled in a pregnancy study.

V and J are TRBV5-1 and TRBJ2-7; 7 bases align to TRBD2. Germline V gene lookup returns CDR1 SGHRS and CDR2 YFSETQ. There are 14 residues in the CDR3. V shed 0 bases and J 4 bases; nucleotides not matched to a gene: 4. The CDR3 region is CASSLAGGRYEQYF. CDR3 DNA: TGCGCCAGCAGCTTGGCCGGCGGGAGATACGAGCAGTACTTC.

There are a few counts of this clone. The V call is TRBV6-5, the J call TRBJ2-1; D might be TRBD2 (6 bases). The CDR3 sequence is 14 residues long. Trimming shortened V by 4 bases and J by 6 bases, and 13 bases separated the two germline ends. The germline V gene encodes CDR1 MNHEY and CDR2 SVGAGI. The CDR3 sequence is CASSSTGVANEQFF. CDR3 DNA sequence: TGTGCCAGCAGTTCGACGGGAGTGGCCAATGAGCAGTTCTTC.

V is TRBV7-9 and J is TRBJ1-2; possibly TRBD1 for D (5 bases). Germline CDR1 reads SEHNR; CDR2 reads FQNEAQ (reference sequence). The CDR3 spans 13 residues. V was trimmed by 2 bases and J by 7 bases, leaving 11 bases between them. CDR3: CASSLKGNTGYTF. DNA for the CDR3: TGTGCCAGCAGCTTAAAGGGGAACACTGGCTACACCTTC. The full variable domain, its missing parts supplied by reference TRBV7-9 and TRBJ1-2, is DTGVSQNPRHKITKRGQNVTFRCDPISEHNRLYWYRQTLGQGPEFLTYFQNEAQLEKSRLLSDRFSAERPKGSFSTLEIQRTEQGDSAMYLCASSLKGNTGYTFGSGTRLTVV.

This chain joins TRBV7-9 and TRBJ2-5, with a weak D call TRBD1 (7 bases). The ends were cut back, 7 bases at V and 0 bases at J, with 12 bases in the middle. The germline V gene encodes CDR1 SEHNR and CDR2 FQNEAQ (reference sequence). This CDR3 has 14 residues. As DNA, the CDR3 is TGTGCCAGCATGGAGGGACAGTACCAAGAGACCCAGTACTTC. The encoded protein is CASMEGQYQETQYF. Filled out from reference TRBV7-9 and TRBJ2-5, the complete variable domain reads DTGVSQNPRHKITKRGQNVTFRCDPISEHNRLYWYRQTLGQGPEFLTYFQNEAQLEKSRLLSDRFSAERPKGSFSTLEIQRTEQGDSAMYLCASMEGQYQETQYFGPGTRLLVL.

This rearrangement joins TRBV6-4 to TRBJ1-4; D is ambiguous. The CDR3 loop spans 13 amino acids. Germline lookup yields CDR1 MRHNA and CDR2 SNTAGT. V lost 7 bases and J 4 bases, leaving 10 bases between the germline ends. CDR3 loop: CASTRRLNEKLFF. The CDR3 DNA is TGTGCCAGCACGCGGAGGCTTAATGAAAAACTGTTTTTT.

The chain uses TRBV6-5 and TRBJ2-7; TRBD2 is a possible D gene (5 bases). Trimming cost V 4 bases and J 7 bases, with 14 bases left between them. Germline CDR1 reads MNHEY; CDR2 reads SVGAGI. The CDR3 is 13 amino acids. CDR3 amino acids: CASSSRPRGEQYF. The CDR3 DNA follows: TGTGCCAGCAGTTCCCGGCCCAGAGGGGAGCAGTACTTC.

V usage is TRBV6-1 and J usage is TRBJ1-1; a possible D gene is TRBD1 (6 bases). Germline assignment: CDR1 MNHNS and CDR2 SASEGT. V dropped 3 bases and J dropped 5 bases, with 7 bases sitting between them. CDR3 length: 12 amino acids. The CDR3 DNA follows: TGTGCCAGCAGTGAGGACAGAACTGAAGCTTTCTTT. Translated: CASSEDRTEAFF.

V is TRBV19 and J is TRBJ1-2, with unresolved D. Trimming left V 3 bases short and J 8 bases short, with 13 bases between. CDR1 is LNHDA, CDR2 SQIVND, per germline (reference sequence). The CDR3 loop spans 13 amino acids. Written as DNA, the CDR3 is TGTGCCAGTAGTATTTTCCAGTCTTTGGGCTACACCTTC. Its translation is CASSIFQSLGYTF.

The genes are TRBV30 and TRBJ1-1; D perhaps matches TRBD1 (5 bases). CDR1 and CDR2 from the germline V gene are GTSNPN and SVGIG (reference sequence). The CDR3 covers 14 residues. The V end lost 2 bases, the J end lost 3 bases, and 13 bases lay between the germline ends. CDR3 DNA: TGTGCCTGGAGTAACAGGCTACCTTACACTGAAGCTTTCTTT. Protein: CAWSNRLPYTEAFF.

The chain links TRBV11-2 to TRBJ1-1; 7 bases are shared with TRBD1. Trimming removed 5 bases from V and 4 bases from J; junction bases left unmatched: 7. Per germline, CDR1 SGHAT and CDR2 FQNNGV. The CDR3 length is 14 residues. The CDR3 loop reads CASSRVQGGTEAFF. DNA for the CDR3: TGTGCCAGCAGCCGCGTTCAGGGGGGCACTGAAGCTTTCTTT. Full variable domain (outside the CDR3, taken from reference TRBV11-2 and TRBJ1-1): EAGVAQSPRYKIIEKRQSVAFWCNPISGHATLYWYQQILGQGPKLLIQFQNNGVVDDSQLPKDRFSAERLKGVDSTLKIQPAKLEDSAVYLCASSRVQGGTEAFFGQGTRLTVV.

This chain links TRBV4-2 with TRBJ1-3; no clear D. The CDR3 runs to 17 residues. Between the trimmed V and J ends, which lost 0 bases and 7 bases, there was a span of 19 bases. CDR1 and CDR2 (germline): LGHNA, YNFKEQ. The CDR3 spells CASSQELGTQFGNTIYF. The CDR3 DNA reads TGTGCCAGCAGCCAAGAGCTAGGTACTCAATTCGGGAACACCATATATTTT.

The CDR3 is CSSGGGQGAGEQFF. In nucleotides, the CDR3 is TGCAGCTCCGGCGGGGGACAGGGGGCTGGAGAGCAGTTCTTC. This chain connects TRBV29-1 to TRBJ2-1; 12 nucleotides agree with TRBD1. There are 14 residues in the CDR3. The germline CDR1 and CDR2 sequences are SQVTM and ANQGSEA. V trimming: 8 bases; J trimming: 10 bases; junction bases outside the gene matches: 12.

The chain uses TRBV6-5 and TRBJ2-2; the D is unclear. V lost 2 bases and J 6 bases, leaving 13 bases between the germline ends. Germline assignment: CDR1 MNHEY and CDR2 SVGAGI. The CDR3 spans 15 residues. The CDR3 reads CASSYDGMRSGELFF. For the CDR3, the DNA is TGTGCCAGCAGTTACGATGGAATGAGGTCCGGGGAGCTGTTTTTT.

Comments on this clone: One end of the junction varies from germline; a read error may be responsible. The chain employs TRBV28 and TRBJ2-7; D is uncertain. Per germline, CDR1 MDHEN and CDR2 SYDVKM. CDR3 size: 12 residues. The CDR3 protein is CASSSTDKQRSF. CDR3 coding DNA: TGTGCCAGCAGTTCCACAGACAAGCAAAGATCGTTC.

The chain employs TRBV19 and TRBJ1-1; 7 nucleotides align to TRBD1. V lost 5 bases and J lost 4; bases outside the gene matches: 7. Germline CDR1 and CDR2: LNHDA and SQIVND (reference sequence). The CDR3 spans 14 residues. CDR3 coding DNA: TGTGCCAGTAGTTTCCGGACAGGACGCACTGAAGCTTTCTTT. It codes for CASSFRTGRTEAFF.

The V call is TRBV5-4, the J call TRBJ2-5; 11 bases map to TRBD2. Per germline, CDR1 SGHNT and CDR2 YYREEE (reference sequence). With 4 bases clipped from V and 3 bases from J, the junction kept 11 bases outside the gene matches. The CDR3 length is 17 residues. This chain's CDR3 is CASSKGTSGVGEETQYF. In DNA form, the CDR3 reads TGTGCCAGCAGCAAGGGGACTAGCGGAGTGGGGGAAGAGACCCAGTACTTC.

The rearrangement uses TRBV7-3 and TRBJ1-1; D is unresolved. The V and J ends lost 6 bases and 0 bases respectively, with 14 bases between them. This CDR3 is built from 15 residues. Germline lookup yields CDR1 SGHTA and CDR2 FQGTGA. The chain's CDR3 is CASRGSSNLNTEAFF. The CDR3 region has the DNA TGTGCCAGCAGGGGCAGCTCAAACCTGAACACTGAAGCTTTCTTT.

The genes are TRBV5-1 and TRBJ2-5, with D possibly matching TRBD1 (6 bases). Trimming cost V 2 bases and J 6 bases, with 14 bases left between them. Germline-derived CDR1 and CDR2 are SGHRS and YFSETQ. The CDR3 covers 14 residues. The CDR3 is CASSFGGPGKTQYF. DNA for the CDR3: TGCGCCAGCAGCTTTGGGGGCCCCGGGAAGACCCAGTACTTC.

This rearrangement joins TRBV19 to TRBJ1-3; no reliable D call. The CDR3 consists of 12 residues. Germline V gene lookup returns CDR1 LNHDA and CDR2 SQIVND (reference sequence). V was clipped by 3 bases and J by 5 bases, with 5 bases between them. The CDR3 spells CASSIARNTIYF. CDR3 nucleotides: TGTGCCAGTAGTATCGCGAGAAACACCATATATTTT.

CDR3 nucleotides: TGTGCCAGCAGCTTGTCGGCTAGCGGGAGGAACACAGATACGCAGTATTTT. This gives the protein CASSLSASGRNTDTQYF. This chain connects TRBV5-4 to TRBJ2-3; TRBD2 matches at 11 bases. CDR3 length: 17 amino acids. Germline CDR1 SGHNT, CDR2 YYREEE (reference sequence). Trimming cost V 1 base and J 2 bases; bases outside gene matches: 6.

The CDR3 DNA reads as TGTGCCATCAGTGAATTAGGGGGCAGAGGCGAGCAGTACTTC. This translates into CAISELGGRGEQYF. The gene calls are TRBV10-3 and TRBJ2-7; 7 nucleotides line up with TRBD1. The CDR3 is made up of 14 amino acids. From germline, CDR1 is ENHRY and CDR2 SYGVKD. V was clipped by 3 bases and J by 6 bases; unmatched bases: 8.

The rearrangement links TRBV15 to TRBJ2-3; TRBD2 might be the D (5 bases). Trimming shortened V by 1 base and J by 2 bases, and 13 bases separated the two germline ends. Germline V gene data show CDR1 as LNHNV and CDR2 as YYDKDF (reference sequence). This CDR3 region has 16 residues. CDR3 DNA sequence: TGTGCCACCAGCAGAGTTTTGGGCGGGCCCACAGATACGCAGTATTTT. Translation gives CATSRVLGGPTDTQYF.

The V and J genes are TRBV4-1 and TRBJ2-3, with TRBD1 matching 11 bases. The germline V gene has CDR1 MGHRA and CDR2 YSYEKL. This CDR3 comprises 16 residues. Losses at the gene ends were 3 bases for V and 7 bases for J; bases not matched to a gene: 9. Here the CDR3 DNA reads TGCGCCAGCAGCCAGAGCCGGGACAGGGGGTTACATACGCAGTATTTT. It codes for CASSQSRDRGLHTQYF.

The chain has TRBV27 and TRBJ2-7, with 7 positions matching TRBD2. Germline CDR1 is MNHEY and CDR2 is SMNVEV (reference sequence). The V and J ends lost 0 bases and 2 bases, in that order; junction bases with no gene match: 1. The CDR3 spans 14 residues. The CDR3 coding sequence is TGTGCCAGCAGTTTATCTGGGAGGGCCTACGAGCAGTACTTC. Amino acids: CASSLSGRAYEQYF.

CDR3 in DNA: TGTGCCATCAGTGAGTCGGGCAGTAACTATGGCTACACCTTC. Encoded protein: CAISESGSNYGYTF. The chain recombines TRBV10-3 with TRBJ1-2; no clear D. CDR1 is ENHRY and CDR2 is SYGVKD in the germline V gene. The ends were cut back, 0 bases at V and 1 base at J, with 6 bases in the middle. This CDR3 is built from 14 residues.